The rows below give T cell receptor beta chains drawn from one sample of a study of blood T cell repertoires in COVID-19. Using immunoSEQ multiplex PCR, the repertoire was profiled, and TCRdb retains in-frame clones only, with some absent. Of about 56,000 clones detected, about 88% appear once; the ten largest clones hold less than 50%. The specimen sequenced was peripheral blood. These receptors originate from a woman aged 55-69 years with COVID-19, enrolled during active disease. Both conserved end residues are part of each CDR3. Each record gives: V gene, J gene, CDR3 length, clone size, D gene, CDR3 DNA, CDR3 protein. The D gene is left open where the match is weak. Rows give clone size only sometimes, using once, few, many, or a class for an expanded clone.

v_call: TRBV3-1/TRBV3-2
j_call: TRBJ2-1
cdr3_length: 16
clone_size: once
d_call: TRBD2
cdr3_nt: TGTGCCAGCAGCCAAGACGGTAGCGGGGGATACAATGAGCAGTTCTTC
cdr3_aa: CASSQDGSGGYNEQFF

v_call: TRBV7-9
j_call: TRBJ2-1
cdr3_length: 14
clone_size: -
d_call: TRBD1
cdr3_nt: TGTGCCAGCAGCTCCGGACAGGGTGACAATGAGCAGTTCTTC
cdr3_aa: CASSSGQGDNEQFF

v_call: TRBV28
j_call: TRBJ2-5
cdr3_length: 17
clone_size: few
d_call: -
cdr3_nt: TGTGCCAGCAGTTGGGATATTTACAGGGGGGGAGAAGAGACCCAGTACTTC
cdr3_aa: CASSWDIYRGGEETQYF

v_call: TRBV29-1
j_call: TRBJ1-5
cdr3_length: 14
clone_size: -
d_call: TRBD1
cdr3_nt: TGCAGCGTCGCCGGGACAGGCGTCAATCAGCCCCAGCATTTT
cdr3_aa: CSVAGTGVNQPQHF

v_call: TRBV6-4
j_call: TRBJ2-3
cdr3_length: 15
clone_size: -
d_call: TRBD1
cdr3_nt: TGTGCCAGCAGCGCCGACAGGGGGCGTCAAGATACGCAGTATTTT
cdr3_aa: CASSADRGRQDTQYF

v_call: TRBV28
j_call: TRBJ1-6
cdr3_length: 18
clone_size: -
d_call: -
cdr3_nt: TGTGCCAGCAGTTTCGGGACTTACGACAGCTCCTATAATTCACCCCTCCACTTT
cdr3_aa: CASSFGTYDSSYNSPLHF

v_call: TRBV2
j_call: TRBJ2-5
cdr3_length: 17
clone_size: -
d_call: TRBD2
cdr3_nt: TGTGCCAGCAGTCCCCACCCCGGCCTAGCGGAACAAGAGACCCAGTACTTC
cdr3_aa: CASSPHPGLAEQETQYF

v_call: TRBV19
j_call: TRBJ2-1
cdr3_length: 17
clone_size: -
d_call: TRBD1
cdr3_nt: TGTGCCAGTTCCGGGACAGCCGGGACCCAGGGGAAAAATGAGCAGTTCTTC
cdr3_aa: CASSGTAGTQGKNEQFF

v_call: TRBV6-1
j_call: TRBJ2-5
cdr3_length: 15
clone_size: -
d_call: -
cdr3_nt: TGTGCCAGCAGTGAGTTGGACACTCACCGAAAGACCCAGTACTTC
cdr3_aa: CASSELDTHRKTQYF

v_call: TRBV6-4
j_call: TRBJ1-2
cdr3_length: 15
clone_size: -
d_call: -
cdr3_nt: TGTGCCAGCAGTCCCTCGGGGGGCGCGAACTATGGCTACACCTTC
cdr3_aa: CASSPSGGANYGYTF

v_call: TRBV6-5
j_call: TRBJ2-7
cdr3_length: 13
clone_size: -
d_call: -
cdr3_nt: TGTGCCAGCAGTTACTCCGAAGGCCGGGACTTCGGGTTC
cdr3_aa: CASSYSEGRDFGF

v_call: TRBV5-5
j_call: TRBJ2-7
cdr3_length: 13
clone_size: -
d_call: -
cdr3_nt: TGTGCCAGCAGCTTGCTAGTCCCCTCCGAGCAGTACTTC
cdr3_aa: CASSLLVPSEQYF

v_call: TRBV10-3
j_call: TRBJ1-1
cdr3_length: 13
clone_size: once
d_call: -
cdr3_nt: TGTGCCATCAGATCGGAAGGGGGCACTGAAGCTTTCTTT
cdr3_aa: CAIRSEGGTEAFF

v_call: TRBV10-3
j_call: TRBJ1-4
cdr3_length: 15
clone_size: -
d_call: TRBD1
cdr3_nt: TGTGCCATCAGTGGTGGACAGGGAGATTATGAAAAACTGTTTTTT
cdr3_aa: CAISGGQGDYEKLFF

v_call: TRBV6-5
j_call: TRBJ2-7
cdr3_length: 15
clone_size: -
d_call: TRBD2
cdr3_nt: TGTGCCAGCAGTTACTACACTAGCGGGACCTACGAGCAGTACTTC
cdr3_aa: CASSYYTSGTYEQYF

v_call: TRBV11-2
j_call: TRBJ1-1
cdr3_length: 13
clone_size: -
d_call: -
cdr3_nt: TGTGCCAGCAGCCCTACAGTGAACACTGAAGCTTTCTTT
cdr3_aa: CASSPTVNTEAFF

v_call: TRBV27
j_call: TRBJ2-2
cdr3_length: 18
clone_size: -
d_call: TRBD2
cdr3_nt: TGTGCCAGCAGTTTATCGAGGCGGGAGTCCCCGAGCACCGGGGAGCTGTTTTTT
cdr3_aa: CASSLSRRESPSTGELFF

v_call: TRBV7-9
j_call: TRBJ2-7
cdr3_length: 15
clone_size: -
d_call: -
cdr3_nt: TGTGCCAGCAGCTTAGAGGCAGGGGTGTCCTACGAGCAGTACTTC
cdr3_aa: CASSLEAGVSYEQYF

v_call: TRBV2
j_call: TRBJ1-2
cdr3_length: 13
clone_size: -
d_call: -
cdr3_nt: TGTGCCAGCGGGGGAGGGGCGGTCTATGGCTACACCTTC
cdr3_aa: CASGGGAVYGYTF

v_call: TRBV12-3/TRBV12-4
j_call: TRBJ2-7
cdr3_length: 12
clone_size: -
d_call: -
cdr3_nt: TGTGCCAGCACCGCGAGCTCCTACGAGCAGTACTTC
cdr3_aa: CASTASSYEQYF

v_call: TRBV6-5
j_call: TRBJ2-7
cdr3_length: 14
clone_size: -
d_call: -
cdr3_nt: TGTGCCAGCACCAGAGGAGGCCCCCAAGACGAGCAGTACTTC
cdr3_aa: CASTRGGPQDEQYF

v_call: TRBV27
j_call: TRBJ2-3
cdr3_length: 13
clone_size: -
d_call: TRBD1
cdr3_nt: TGTGCCAGCAGTAGACAGGGACGGGGTACGCAGTATTTT
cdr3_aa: CASSRQGRGTQYF

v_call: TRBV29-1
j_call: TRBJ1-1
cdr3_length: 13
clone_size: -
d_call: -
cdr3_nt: TGCAGCGTTGACAGGCAGGGGAACACTGAAGCTTTCTTT
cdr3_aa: CSVDRQGNTEAFF

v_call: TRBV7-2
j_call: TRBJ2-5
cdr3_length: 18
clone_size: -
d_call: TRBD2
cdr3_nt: TGTGCCAGCAGCTGGAGGGAGAGACTAGCGGGGATCCAAGAGACCCAGTACTTC
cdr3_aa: CASSWRERLAGIQETQYF

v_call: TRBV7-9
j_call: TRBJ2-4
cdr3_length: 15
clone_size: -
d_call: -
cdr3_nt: TGTGCCAGCAGCCCCCTGGAGGGGGCGTATAGCATTCAGTACTTC
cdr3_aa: CASSPLEGAYSIQYF

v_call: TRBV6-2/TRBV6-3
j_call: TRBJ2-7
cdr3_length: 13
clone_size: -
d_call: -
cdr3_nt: TGTGCCAGCAGTTATGCGGGGAACAGCGAGCAGTACTTC
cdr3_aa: CASSYAGNSEQYF

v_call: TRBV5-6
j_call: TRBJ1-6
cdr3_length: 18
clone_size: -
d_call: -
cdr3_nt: TGTGCCAGCAGCTCAGGGATTTCTCTTTCTCCTAGGCATTCACCCCTCCACTTT
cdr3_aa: CASSSGISLSPRHSPLHF

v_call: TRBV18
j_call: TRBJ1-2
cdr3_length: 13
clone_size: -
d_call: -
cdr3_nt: TGTGCCAGCTCACCAATGGAGGACGATGGCTACACCTTC
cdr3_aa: CASSPMEDDGYTF

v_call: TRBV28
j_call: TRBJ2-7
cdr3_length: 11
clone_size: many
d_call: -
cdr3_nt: TGTGCCAGCAGTTTCCCCGGGGAGCAGTACTTC
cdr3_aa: CASSFPGEQYF

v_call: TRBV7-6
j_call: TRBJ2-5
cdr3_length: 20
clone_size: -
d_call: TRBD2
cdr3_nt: TGTGCCAGCAGCTTAGTTTATTTGTGGCGGGGGGCCGGACTCCAAGAGACCCAGTACTTC
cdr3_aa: CASSLVYLWRGAGLQETQYF

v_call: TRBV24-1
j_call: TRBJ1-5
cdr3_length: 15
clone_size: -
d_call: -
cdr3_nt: TGTGCCACCAGTGAGCGGGGCCACAACAATCAGCCCCAGCATTTT
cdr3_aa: CATSERGHNNQPQHF

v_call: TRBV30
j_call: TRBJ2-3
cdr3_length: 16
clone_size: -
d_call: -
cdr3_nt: TGTGCCTGGAGTGTACTAATCGCGGGCTTCACAGATACGCAGTATTTT
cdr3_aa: CAWSVLIAGFTDTQYF

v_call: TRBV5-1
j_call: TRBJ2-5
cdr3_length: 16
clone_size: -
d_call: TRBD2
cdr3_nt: TGCGCCAGCAGATCCGGGACTAGCGGTATCCAAGAGACCCAGTACTTC
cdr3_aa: CASRSGTSGIQETQYF

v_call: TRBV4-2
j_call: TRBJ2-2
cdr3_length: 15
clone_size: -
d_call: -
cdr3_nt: TGTGCCAGCAGCAGTCCCGCGGGCGGTCCCGGGGAGCTGTTTTTT
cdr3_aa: CASSSPAGGPGELFF

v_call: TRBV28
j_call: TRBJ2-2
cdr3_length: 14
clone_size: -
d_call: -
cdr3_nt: TGTGCCAGTCGCCCGGGACACAACACCGGGGAGCTGTTTTTT
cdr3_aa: CASRPGHNTGELFF

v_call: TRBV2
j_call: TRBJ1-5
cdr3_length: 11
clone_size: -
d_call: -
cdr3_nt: TGTGCCAGCAGTTTCGGTGGGCCCCAGCATTTT
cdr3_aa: CASSFGGPQHF

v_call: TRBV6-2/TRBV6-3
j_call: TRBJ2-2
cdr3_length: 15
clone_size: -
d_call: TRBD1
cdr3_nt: TGTGCCAGCAGCTCTGGACAGGCTTATGCCGGGGAGCTGTTTTTT
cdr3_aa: CASSSGQAYAGELFF

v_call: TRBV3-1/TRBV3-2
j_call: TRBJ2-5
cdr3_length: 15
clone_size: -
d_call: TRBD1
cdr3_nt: TGTGCCAGTCCCGGGACAGGAAGCTTACAAGAGACCCAGTACTTC
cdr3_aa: CASPGTGSLQETQYF